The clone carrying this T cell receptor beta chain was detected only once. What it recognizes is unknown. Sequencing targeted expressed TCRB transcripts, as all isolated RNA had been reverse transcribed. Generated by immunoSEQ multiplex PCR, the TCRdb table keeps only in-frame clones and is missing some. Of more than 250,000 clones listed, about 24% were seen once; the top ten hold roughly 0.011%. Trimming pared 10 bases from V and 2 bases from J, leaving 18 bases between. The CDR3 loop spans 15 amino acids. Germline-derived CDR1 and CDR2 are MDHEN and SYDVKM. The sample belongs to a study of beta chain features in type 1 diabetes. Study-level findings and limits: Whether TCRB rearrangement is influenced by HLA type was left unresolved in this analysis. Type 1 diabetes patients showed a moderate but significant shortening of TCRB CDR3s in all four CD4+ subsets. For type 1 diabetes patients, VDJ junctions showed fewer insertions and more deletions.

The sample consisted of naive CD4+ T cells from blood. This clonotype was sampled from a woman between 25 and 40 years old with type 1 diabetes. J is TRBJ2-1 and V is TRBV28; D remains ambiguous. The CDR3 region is CATIPLEKPYNEQFF. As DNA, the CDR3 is TGTGCCACCATACCCTTGGAGAAACCCTACAATGAGCAGTTCTTC.